The 8 T cell receptor beta chains below come from one sample, sequenced in a study of blood T cells in healthy people across ages. Sample-barcoded 5' priming and a J-beta primer mix drove a second PCR of about 7 to 11 cycles. TCRdb reprocessed the 5' RACE reads with MiXCR, giving one entry per CDR3 protein. The sample lists more than 650,000 distinct CDR3 sequences; about a fifth were seen once. The material sequenced was blood. The receptors stem from a man in his 70s in good health.

The chain joins TRBV20-1 to TRBJ2-5, with D perhaps TRBD2 (6 bases). The CDR3 is made up of 13 amino acids. CDR1 is DFQATT and CDR2 is SNEGSKA in the germline V gene (reference sequence). Trimming left V 7 bases short and J 2 bases short, with 14 bases between. CDR3 sequence reads: CSGLGRGQETQYF. CDR3 nucleotides: TGCAGTGGACTAGGGCGAGGGCAAGAGACCCAGTACTTC.

The chain carries TRBV12-3 or TRBV12-4 and TRBJ1-2, with no clear D. This CDR3 contains 13 residues. Trimming stripped 5 bases from V and 8 bases from J, with 15 bases between. CDR3 sequence: CASSPQRVGGYTF. CDR3 nucleotide sequence: TGTGCCAGCAGTCCACAAAGGGTGGGGGGCTACACCTTC.

This clonotype was seen more than once but under ten times. The CDR3 is CASMLDRVYF. The CDR3 DNA sequence: TGTGCCAGCATGCTTGATCGGGTGTACTTC. V is TRBV6-5 and J is TRBJ2-7; D uncertain. In germline, CDR1 is MNHEY, CDR2 SVGAGI. The CDR3 extends over 10 amino acids. V shed 7 bases and J shed 12 bases, with 13 bases lying between them.

J is TRBJ2-1 and V is TRBV23-1, with 8 bases fitting TRBD1. TRBV23-1 is an ORF for which the function is uncertain. The V gene end was trimmed by 9 bases and the J gene end by 9 bases; junction bases not matched to a gene: 13. This CDR3 spans 14 amino acids. The CDR3 nucleotides are TGCGCCAGTTTCAGGGGGCGAAGTGTTCCTGAGCAGTTCTTC. Amino acid sequence: CASFRGRSVPEQFF.

The table lists this clonotype with a few counts. The chain combines TRBV20-1 with TRBJ2-3; D perhaps matches TRBD2 (5 bases). Deletions cut 0 bases from V and 0 bases from J, with 19 bases between. The CDR3 has 18 amino acids. In germline, CDR1 is DFQATT, CDR2 SNEGSKA (reference sequence). CDR3 sequence: CSAREEHPGGISTDTQYF. The CDR3 coding sequence is TGCAGTGCTAGAGAGGAGCACCCTGGAGGAATTAGCACAGATACGCAGTATTTT.

This clonotype was recorded a few times. The chain carries TRBV2 and TRBJ2-5; TRBD2 agrees at 10 bases. Unmatched junction bases numbered 12, after V lost 6 bases and J lost 2 bases. The CDR3 length is 17 residues. Germline CDR1 reads SNHLY; CDR2 reads FYNNEI. CDR3 in DNA: TGTGCCAGCAGATGGAGAACAGCGGGAGGGAAACAAGAGACCCAGTACTTC. Protein: CASRWRTAGGKQETQYF.

The genes are TRBV12-3 or TRBV12-4 and TRBJ1-5; weak D call: TRBD1 (5 bases). This CDR3 comprises 14 residues. Deletions cut 6 bases from V and 4 bases from J, with 13 bases between. The CDR3 loop reads CASSYGQANQPQHF. CDR3 in DNA: TGTGCCAGCAGCTACGGACAAGCGAATCAGCCCCAGCATTTT.

This clonotype was seen a handful of times. The chain is built from TRBV14 and TRBJ2-4, with D perhaps matching TRBD2 (6 bases). CDR1 is SGHDN and CDR2 is FVKESK in the germline V gene. V was pared by 3 bases and J by 3 bases, with 18 bases between. The CDR3 is 17 amino acids. The CDR3 is CASSHPRLDFGKNIQYF. The CDR3 DNA is TGTGCCAGCAGCCACCCGCGACTAGATTTCGGCAAAAACATTCAGTACTTC.